This entry features one TCR beta chain sequence. Antigen unknown. Method: immunoSEQ multiplex PCR; TCRdb's copy keeps in-frame clones and lacks some. The sample includes about 75,000 clones, around 82% of them seen just once. These data belong to a study of memory CD4+ T cells and cytomegalovirus serostatus. On the study more broadly: This sample comes from healthy Belgian adults, 9 CMV seropositive, approximately 22 seronegative. Whole-study results and caveats: Repertoires predicted CMV serostatus with median bootstrapped AUC of approximately 0.94.

Single viable CD3+CD4+CD8-CD45RO+ cells were sorted as the memory CD4+ T cells. Donors' CMV status reflects serum IgG against pp150, pp28, p38, p52. This TCR derives from an adult in good health and CMV-seropositive. Sequenced sample: memory CD4+ T cells from blood.

In DNA form, the CDR3 reads TGTGCCATCAGTCGGACAGGGGAGGCTGAAGCTTTCTTT. It yields the protein CAISRTGEAEAFF. This sequence joins TRBV10-3 and TRBJ1-1; 9 positions agree with TRBD1. The CDR3 sequence is 13 residues long. Germline V gives CDR1 ENHRY, CDR2 SYGVKD. V gave up 5 bases and J gave up 6 bases; unmatched junction bases: 4.